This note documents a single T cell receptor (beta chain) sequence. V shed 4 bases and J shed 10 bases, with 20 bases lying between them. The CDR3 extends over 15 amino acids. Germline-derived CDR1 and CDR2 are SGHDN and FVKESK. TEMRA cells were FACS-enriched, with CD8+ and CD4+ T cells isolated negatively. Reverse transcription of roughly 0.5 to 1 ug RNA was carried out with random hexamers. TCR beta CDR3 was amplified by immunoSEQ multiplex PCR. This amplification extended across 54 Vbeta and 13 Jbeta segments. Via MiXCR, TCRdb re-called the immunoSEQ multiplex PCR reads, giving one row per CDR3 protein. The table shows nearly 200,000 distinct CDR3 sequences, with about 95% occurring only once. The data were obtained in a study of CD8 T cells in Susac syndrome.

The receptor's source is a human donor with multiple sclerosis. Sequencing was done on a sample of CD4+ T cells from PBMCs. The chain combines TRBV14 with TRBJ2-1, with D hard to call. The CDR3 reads CASSLRPSSGEEQFF. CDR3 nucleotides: TGTGCCAGCAGCCTCCGTCCCTCCTCTGGGGAAGAGCAGTTCTTC.